This T cell receptor beta chain was identified during a study of Tregs in tolerant kidney transplant recipients. Overall study results and limits: Some patients' samples used different primers over time, so nucleotide sequences weren't comparable. This study did not directly address biological reproducibility. The most relevant donor-specific Treg TCRbeta repertoire apparently came from expansion with activated donor B cells.

CDR3 length equals 13 residues. The V gene's germline CDR1 is SGHNT and CDR2 YYREEE (reference sequence). Trimming took off 1 base at V and 4 bases at J, with 8 bases between the two ends. Recipients received nonmyeloablative bone marrow transplants from related graft donors, with transient mixed chimerism. CD4+CD25+CD127- Tregs, CD4+CD25- non-Tregs, CD4 and CD8 cells were sorted. Worth noting for this clone: Its cognate antigen is unknown. The DNA ends 3 residues before the CDR3 does, and the rest of the CDR3 is filled in from the germline J gene.

Repertoires were generated with immunoSEQ multiplex PCR, while TCRdb's copy carries only in-frame clones and drops some. This sample's table has more than 11,000 clones. Sequenced here: CD8+ T cells from blood (PBMCs), sampled 6 months after the transplant. This TCR was sampled from a human patient who received a combined kidney and bone marrow transplant. The graft donor may have given rise to some T cells. The rearrangement links TRBV5-4 to TRBJ2-5; tentative D call: TRBD1 (6 bases). The CDR3 is CASSLLQGETQYF. Incomplete CDR3 DNA: TGTGCCAGCAGCTTGCTACAGGGAGAGACC.